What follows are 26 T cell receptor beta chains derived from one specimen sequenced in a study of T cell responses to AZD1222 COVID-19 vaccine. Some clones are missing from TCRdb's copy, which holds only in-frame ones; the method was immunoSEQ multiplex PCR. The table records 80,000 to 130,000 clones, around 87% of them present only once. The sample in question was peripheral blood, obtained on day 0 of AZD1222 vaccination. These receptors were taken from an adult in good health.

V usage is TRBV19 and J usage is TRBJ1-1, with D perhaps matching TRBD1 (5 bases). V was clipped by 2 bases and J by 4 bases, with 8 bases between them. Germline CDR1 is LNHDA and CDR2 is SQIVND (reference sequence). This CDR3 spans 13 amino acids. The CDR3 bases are TGTGCCAGTAGTATACCCAGGGTCACTGAAGCTTTCTTT. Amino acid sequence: CASSIPRVTEAFF.

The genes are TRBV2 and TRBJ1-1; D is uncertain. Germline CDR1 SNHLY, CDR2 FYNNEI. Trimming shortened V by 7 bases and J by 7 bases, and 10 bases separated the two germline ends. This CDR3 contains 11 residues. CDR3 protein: CASIVRVEAFF. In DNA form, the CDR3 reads TGTGCCAGCATTGTAAGGGTTGAAGCTTTCTTT.

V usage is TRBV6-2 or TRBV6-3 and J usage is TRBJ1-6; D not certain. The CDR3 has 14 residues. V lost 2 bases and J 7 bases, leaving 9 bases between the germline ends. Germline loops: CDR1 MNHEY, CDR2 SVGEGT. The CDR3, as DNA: TGTGCCAGCAGTTACCTGGGGAGGAATTCACCCCTCCACTTT. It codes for CASSYLGRNSPLHF.

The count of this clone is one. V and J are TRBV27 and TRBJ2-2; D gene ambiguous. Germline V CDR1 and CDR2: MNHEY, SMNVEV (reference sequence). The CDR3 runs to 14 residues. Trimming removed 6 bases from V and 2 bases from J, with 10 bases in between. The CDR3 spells CASSRKLNTGELFF. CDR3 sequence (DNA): TGTGCCAGCAGCCGAAAATTAAACACCGGGGAGCTGTTTTTT.

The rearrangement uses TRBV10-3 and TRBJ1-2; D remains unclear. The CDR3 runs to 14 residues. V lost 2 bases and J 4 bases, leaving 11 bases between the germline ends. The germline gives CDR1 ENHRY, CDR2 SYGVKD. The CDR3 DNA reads TGTGCCATCAGTGAGGGAGGCCCCGTCTATGGCTACACCTTC. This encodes CAISEGGPVYGYTF.

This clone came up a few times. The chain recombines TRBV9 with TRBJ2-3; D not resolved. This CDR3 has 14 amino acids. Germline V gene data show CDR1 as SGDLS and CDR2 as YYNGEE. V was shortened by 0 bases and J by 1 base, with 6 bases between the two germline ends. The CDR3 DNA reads TGTGCCAGCAGCGTAGATCTGGGCACAGATACGCAGTATTTT. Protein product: CASSVDLGTDTQYF.

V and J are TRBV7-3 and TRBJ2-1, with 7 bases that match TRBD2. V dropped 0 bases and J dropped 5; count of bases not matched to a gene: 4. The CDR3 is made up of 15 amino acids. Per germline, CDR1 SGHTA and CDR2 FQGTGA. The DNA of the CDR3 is TGTGCCAGCAGCTTAACCCCACTAGCGCACAATGAGCAGTTCTTC. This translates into CASSLTPLAHNEQFF.

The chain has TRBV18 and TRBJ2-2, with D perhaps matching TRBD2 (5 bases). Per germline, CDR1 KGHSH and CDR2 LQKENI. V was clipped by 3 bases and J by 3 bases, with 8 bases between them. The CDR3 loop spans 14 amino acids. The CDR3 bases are TGTGCCAGCTCACCTACTAGGGACACCGGGGAGCTGTTTTTT. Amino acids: CASSPTRDTGELFF.

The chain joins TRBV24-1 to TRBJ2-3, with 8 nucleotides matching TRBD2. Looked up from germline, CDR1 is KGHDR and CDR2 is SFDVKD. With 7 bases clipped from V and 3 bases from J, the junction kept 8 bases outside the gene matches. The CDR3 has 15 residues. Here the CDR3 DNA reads TGTGCCACCAGAGATGCGGGGGGCCGGACAGATACGCAGTATTTT. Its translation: CATRDAGGRTDTQYF.

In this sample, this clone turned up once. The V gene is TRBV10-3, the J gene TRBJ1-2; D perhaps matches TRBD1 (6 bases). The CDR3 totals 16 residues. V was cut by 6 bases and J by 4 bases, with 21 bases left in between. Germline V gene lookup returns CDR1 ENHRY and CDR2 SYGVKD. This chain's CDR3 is CAISRPTGLSSYGYTF. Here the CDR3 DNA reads TGTGCCATCAGCCGACCCACAGGGCTCTCCTCCTATGGCTACACCTTC.

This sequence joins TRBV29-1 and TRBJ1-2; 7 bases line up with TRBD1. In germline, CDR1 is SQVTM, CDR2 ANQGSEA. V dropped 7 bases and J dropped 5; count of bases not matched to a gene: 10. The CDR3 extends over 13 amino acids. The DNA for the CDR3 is TGCAGCGCCGGGATGACAGGGCAGTATGGCTACACCTTC. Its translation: CSAGMTGQYGYTF. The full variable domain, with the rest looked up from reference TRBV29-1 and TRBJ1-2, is SAVISQKPSRDICQRGTSLTIQCQVDSQVTMMFWYRQQPGQSLTLIATANQGSEATYESGFVIDKFPISRPNLTFSTLTVSNMSPEDSSIYLCSAGMTGQYGYTFGSGTRLTVV.

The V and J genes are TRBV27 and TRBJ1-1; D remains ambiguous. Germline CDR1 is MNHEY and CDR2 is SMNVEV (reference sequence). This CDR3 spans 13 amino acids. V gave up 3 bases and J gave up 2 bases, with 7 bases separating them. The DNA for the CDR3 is TGTGCCAGCAGTTTTACAGCCAACACTGAAGCTTTCTTT. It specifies CASSFTANTEAFF.

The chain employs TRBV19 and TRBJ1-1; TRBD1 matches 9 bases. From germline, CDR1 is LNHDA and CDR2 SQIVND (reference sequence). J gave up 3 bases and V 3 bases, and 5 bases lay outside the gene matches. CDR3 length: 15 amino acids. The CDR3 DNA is TGTGCCAGTAGTATGGACAGGGGAGAGCACACTGAAGCTTTCTTT. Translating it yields CASSMDRGEHTEAFF.

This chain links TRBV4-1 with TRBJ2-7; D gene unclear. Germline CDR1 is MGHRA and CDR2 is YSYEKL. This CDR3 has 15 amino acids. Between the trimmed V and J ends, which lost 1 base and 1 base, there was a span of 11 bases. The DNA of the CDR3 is TGCGCCAGCAGCCAAGCTTTGGCACAATCCTACGAGCAGTACTTC. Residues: CASSQALAQSYEQYF.

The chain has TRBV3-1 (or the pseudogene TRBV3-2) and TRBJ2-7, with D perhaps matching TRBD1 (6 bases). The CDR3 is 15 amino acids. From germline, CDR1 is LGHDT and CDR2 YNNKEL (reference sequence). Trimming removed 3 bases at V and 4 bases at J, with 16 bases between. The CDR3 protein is CASSHKALQGYEQYF. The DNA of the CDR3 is TGTGCCAGCAGCCATAAAGCTCTACAGGGATACGAGCAGTACTTC.

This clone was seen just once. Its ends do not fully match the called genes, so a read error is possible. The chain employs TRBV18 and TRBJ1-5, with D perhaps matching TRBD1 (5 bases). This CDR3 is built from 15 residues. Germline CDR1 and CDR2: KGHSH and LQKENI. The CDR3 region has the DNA TGTGCCGGCTCACCAAGGGTGGGGCTGGATCAGCCCCAGCATTTT. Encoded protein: CAGSPRVGLDQPQHF.

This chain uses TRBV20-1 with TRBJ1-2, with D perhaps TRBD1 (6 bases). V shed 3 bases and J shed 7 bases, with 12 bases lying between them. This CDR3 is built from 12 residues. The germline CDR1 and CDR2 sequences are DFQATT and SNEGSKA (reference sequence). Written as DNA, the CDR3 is TGCAGTGCTAGTACAGGGCGCCCTGGCTACACCTTC. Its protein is CSASTGRPGYTF.

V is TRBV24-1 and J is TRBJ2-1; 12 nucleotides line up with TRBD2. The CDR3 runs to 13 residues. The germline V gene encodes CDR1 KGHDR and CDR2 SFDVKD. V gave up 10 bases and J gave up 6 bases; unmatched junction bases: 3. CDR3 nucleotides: TGTGCCACACTAGCGGGGGGATCCAATGAGCAGTTCTTC. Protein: CATLAGGSNEQFF.

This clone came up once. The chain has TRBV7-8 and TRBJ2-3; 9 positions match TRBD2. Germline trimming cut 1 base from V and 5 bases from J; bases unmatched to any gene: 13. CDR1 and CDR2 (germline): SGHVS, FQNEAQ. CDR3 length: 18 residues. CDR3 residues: CASSLGGGTSTYGDTQYF. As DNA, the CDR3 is TGTGCCAGCAGCTTAGGGGGGGGGACTAGCACGTATGGAGATACGCAGTATTTT.

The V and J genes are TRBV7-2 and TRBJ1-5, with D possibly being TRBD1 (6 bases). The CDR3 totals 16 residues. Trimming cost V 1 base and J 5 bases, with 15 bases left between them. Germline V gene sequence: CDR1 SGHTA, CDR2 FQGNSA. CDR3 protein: CASSLELGAFDQPQHF. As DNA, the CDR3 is TGTGCCAGCAGCTTAGAGTTGGGGGCGTTCGATCAGCCCCAGCATTTT.

The chain's CDR3 is CASSQGDRAHEQYF. CDR3 DNA: TGTGCCAGCAGCCAGGGGGACAGGGCCCACGAGCAGTACTTC. The chain joins TRBV4-2 to TRBJ2-7; the match to TRBD1 covers 9 bases. From germline, CDR1 is LGHNA and CDR2 YNFKEQ. The CDR3 loop spans 14 amino acids. V lost 3 bases and J lost 5; bases outside the gene matches: 5.

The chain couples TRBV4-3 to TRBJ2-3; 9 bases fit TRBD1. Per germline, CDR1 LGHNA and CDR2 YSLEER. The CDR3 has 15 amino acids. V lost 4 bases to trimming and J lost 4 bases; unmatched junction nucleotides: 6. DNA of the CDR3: TGCGCCAGCAGCCGCGTGACAGGGGGGGCAGATACGCAGTATTTT. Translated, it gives CASSRVTGGADTQYF.

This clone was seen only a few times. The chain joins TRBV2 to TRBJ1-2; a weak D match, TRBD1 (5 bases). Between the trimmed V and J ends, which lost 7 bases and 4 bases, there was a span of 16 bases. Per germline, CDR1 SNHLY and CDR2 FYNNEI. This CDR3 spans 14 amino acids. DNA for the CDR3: TGTGCCAGCAAGACGTCCCGAGGGGTCTATGGCTACACCTTC. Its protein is CASKTSRGVYGYTF.

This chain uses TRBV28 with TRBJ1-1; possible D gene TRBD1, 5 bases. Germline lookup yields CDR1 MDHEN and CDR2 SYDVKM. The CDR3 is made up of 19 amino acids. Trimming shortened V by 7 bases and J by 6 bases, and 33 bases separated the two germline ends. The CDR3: CASITKWLGGWGAPAEAFF. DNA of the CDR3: TGTGCCAGCATCACCAAGTGGCTGGGAGGATGGGGCGCGCCCGCTGAAGCTTTCTTT.

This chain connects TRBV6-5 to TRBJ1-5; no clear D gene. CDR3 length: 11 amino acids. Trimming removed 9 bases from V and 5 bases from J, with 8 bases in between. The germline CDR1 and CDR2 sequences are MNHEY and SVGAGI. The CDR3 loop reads CASLKDQPQHF. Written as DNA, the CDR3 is TGTGCCAGTTTAAAGGATCAGCCCCAGCATTTT.

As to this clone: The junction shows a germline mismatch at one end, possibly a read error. CDR3 bases: TGTGCCAGTAGTTACAGTCCCGGGGGTGAAGCTTTCTTT. Translating it yields CASSYSPGGEAFF. The chain couples TRBV6-2 or TRBV6-3 to TRBJ1-1; TRBD1 might be the D (5 bases). This CDR3 is built from 13 residues. The germline V gene encodes CDR1 MNHEY and CDR2 SVGEGT.